The rows below give T cell receptor beta chains drawn from one sample of a study of blood T cell repertoires in COVID-19. Only in-frame clones appear in the TCRdb table, and some are missing; sequencing was by immunoSEQ multiplex PCR. The sample carries approximately 120,000 clones, approximately 84% recorded once. The sample was peripheral blood. These receptors were taken from a woman between 45 and 60 years old with acute or convalescent COVID-19. Both conserved end residues are part of each CDR3. The order of the fields is D gene, V gene, J gene, clone size, CDR3 DNA, CDR3 protein. D genes are given only for firm matches. Only part of the rows carry a size: once, few, many, or a class if the clone is expanded.

>NA|TRBV7-3|TRBJ2-2|NA
TGTGCCAGCAGCTTGTCAGGGAACACCGGGGAGCTGTTTTTT
CASSLSGNTGELFF
>TRBD2|TRBV5-1|TRBJ2-2|NA
TGCGCCAGCAGCTTCGGGACTAGCGTGAAATGGGGGGAGCTGTTTTTT
CASSFGTSVKWGELFF
>NA|TRBV6-5|TRBJ1-3|NA
TGTGCCAGCAGGGCTTTAGCCACCTCTGGAAACACCATATATTTT
CASRALATSGNTIYF
>NA|TRBV19|TRBJ1-2|NA
TGTGCCAGTAGCCACAGGAACCTCTATGGCTACACCTTC
CASSHRNLYGYTF
>NA|TRBV28|TRBJ2-7|NA
TGTGCCAGCCGGGTAGGTGGAAGCTACGAGCAGTACTTC
CASRVGGSYEQYF
>NA|TRBV6-1|TRBJ1-2|NA
TGTGCCAGCAGTGAAGCGCTTCGGTTCAACTATGGCTACACCTTC
CASSEALRFNYGYTF
>NA|TRBV5-4|TRBJ1-1|NA
TGTGCCAGCAGCTTGGACGCGGGGTACGCTTTCTTT
CASSLDAGYAFF
>NA|TRBV24-1|TRBJ2-4|NA
TGTGCCACCAGTGATGGGGGGACCCGATGGGGAAACATTCAGTACTTC
CATSDGGTRWGNIQYF
>NA|TRBV28|TRBJ1-1|few
TGTGCCAGCAGTTTATGGGGGAGTTCGAACACTGAAGCTTTCTTT
CASSLWGSSNTEAFF
>NA|TRBV30|TRBJ1-1|NA
TGTGCCTGGAGTTGGGGGGGGAACACTGAAGCTTTCTTT
CAWSWGGNTEAFF
>NA|TRBV5-6|TRBJ1-1|NA
TGTGCCAGCAGCCAGGCCCCCTTCAGTTACCTCACTGAAGCTTTCTTT
CASSQAPFSYLTEAFF
>NA|TRBV19|TRBJ1-4|NA
TGTGCCAGTAGTCCAAGTTCAATGGGGCGAGCAACTAATGAAAAACTGTTTTTT
CASSPSSMGRATNEKLFF
>TRBD1|TRBV5-1|TRBJ1-2|NA
TGCGCCAGCAGCTTGGTACCCGCAGGGGGGAATGGCTACACCTTC
CASSLVPAGGNGYTF
>TRBD1|TRBV12-5|TRBJ1-2|NA
TGTGCTAGTGGTTTGCCGCCGGGACAGGGGGATGGCTACACCTTC
CASGLPPGQGDGYTF
>TRBD1|TRBV18|TRBJ1-1|NA
TGTGCCAGCTCACCTACAGGGGACACTGAAGCTTTCTTT
CASSPTGDTEAFF
>NA|TRBV5-1|TRBJ1-1|NA
TGCGCCAGTGGATACGCGGGTTATGAAGCTTTCTTT
CASGYAGYEAFF
>TRBD1|TRBV5-4|TRBJ2-2|NA
TGTGCCAGCAGCCATGCATCAGGGGGCAGGAACACCGGGGAGCTGTTTTTT
CASSHASGGRNTGELFF
>NA|TRBV4-1|TRBJ2-3|NA
TGCGCCAGCGCCGTGAGGGAGGGGGGAGATACGCAGTATTTT
CASAVREGGDTQYF
>NA|TRBV7-9|TRBJ2-7|NA
TGTGCCAGCAGCCCGAGGGAATCCTACGAGCAGTACTTC
CASSPRESYEQYF
>NA|TRBV24-1|TRBJ1-2|once
TGTGCCACCAGTGATAACACAGGGTATGGCTACACCTTC
CATSDNTGYGYTF
>NA|TRBV24-1|TRBJ2-2|NA
TGTGCCACCAGGGCCGGGAAGAAGAACACCGGGGAGCTGTTTTTT
CATRAGKKNTGELFF
>NA|TRBV6-4|TRBJ1-1|many
TGTGCCAGCAGTGACTCCCGGGGCACTGAAGCTTTCTTT
CASSDSRGTEAFF
>NA|TRBV28|TRBJ2-7|NA
TGTGCCAGCAGTCCCCCGCAGGGGGGCTCCTACGAGCAGTACTTC
CASSPPQGGSYEQYF
>TRBD1|TRBV19|TRBJ1-4|NA
TGTGCCAGTAGTTCTCCTGGACAGGGGAAAGGAAATGAAAAACTGTTTTTT
CASSSPGQGKGNEKLFF
>NA|TRBV12-5|TRBJ2-2|NA
TGTGCTAGTGGTCCAGGGTACGGGGAGCTGTTTTTT
CASGPGYGELFF